This T cell receptor beta chain was captured in a study of OX40 agonist ivuxolimab in advanced cancers. The protocol was immunoSEQ multiplex PCR, while the TCRdb copy is restricted to in-frame clones and leaves out a portion. The repertoire holds tens of thousands of clones, about 85% seen once, with roughly 0.76% in the top ten. V dropped 2 bases and J dropped 3 bases, with 10 bases sitting between them. This CDR3 is built from 14 residues. Per germline, CDR1 SGHTA and CDR2 FQGTGA. Overall study findings and caveats: The work left the antigen specificity of expanded peripheral T cells undetermined.

Concerning this clone: Its antigen is not known.

The clonotype comes from an adult with an advanced solid tumor such as melanoma, head and neck, liver or kidney cancer. Sample: CD4+ or CD8+ T cells sorted from blood, taken in a trial of the OX40 agonist ivuxolimab. This chain joins TRBV7-3 and TRBJ1-1; the D is unclear. CDR3 sequence reads: CASSLLGRDTEAFF. The CDR3, as DNA: TGTGCCAGCAGCTTACTTGGTAGGGACACTGAAGCTTTCTTT.